This passage covers 27 T cell receptor beta chains from one sample sequenced in a study of blood T cell repertoires in COVID-19. Measured with immunoSEQ multiplex PCR; TCRdb has only the in-frame clones, and not every one. The sample yields about 150,000 clones, around 82% seen once. Source material: peripheral blood. The receptor source for this set is a human donor with acute or convalescent COVID-19. The donor label of this sample is uncertain.

The genes are TRBV19 and TRBJ1-5; D may be TRBD1 (5 bases). There are 16 residues in the CDR3. V lost 7 bases and J 4 bases, leaving 20 bases between the germline ends. Per the germline V gene, CDR1 is LNHDA and CDR2 is SQIVND (reference sequence). CDR3 sequence reads: CASNRTPRMSNQPQHF. In DNA, the CDR3 is TGTGCCAGTAATAGGACACCCCGGATGTCGAATCAGCCCCAGCATTTT.

The rearrangement links TRBV7-9 to TRBJ2-2, with 10 bases matching TRBD1. V dropped 7 bases and J dropped 6; count of bases not matched to a gene: 8. Germline V gene sequence: CDR1 SEHNR, CDR2 FQNEAQ (reference sequence). The CDR3 is 15 amino acids. The CDR3 DNA reads TGTGCCAGCATCCTGCGGACAGGGGGGGCCGGGGAGCTGTTTTTT. Translated: CASILRTGGAGELFF.

The V call is TRBV3-1 (or the pseudogene TRBV3-2), the J call TRBJ2-2, with a tentative D call TRBD1 (6 bases). CDR1 and CDR2 from the germline V gene are LGHDT and YNNKEL (reference sequence). The germline V and J ends were trimmed by 2 bases and 3 bases, with 10 bases remaining between them. The CDR3 totals 15 residues. Here the CDR3 reads CASSQLTGYTGELFF. The CDR3 region has the DNA TGTGCCAGCAGCCAACTGACAGGCTACACCGGGGAGCTGTTTTTT.

J is TRBJ2-5 and V is TRBV9, with TRBD2 identical over 12 bases. From germline, CDR1 is SGDLS and CDR2 YYNGEE. The CDR3 has 20 residues. J gave up 0 bases and V 3 bases, and 15 bases lay outside the gene matches. The CDR3 is CASSGRTGTSGFSDQETQYF. CDR3 DNA: TGTGCCAGCAGCGGAAGGACCGGGACTAGCGGGTTCTCGGACCAAGAGACCCAGTACTTC.

This chain uses TRBV19 with TRBJ1-1, with D maybe TRBD1 (5 bases). This CDR3 has 15 amino acids. Deletions cut 3 bases from V and 1 base from J, with 12 bases between. Germline V CDR1 and CDR2: LNHDA, SQIVND (reference sequence). CDR3 sequence reads: CASSILTGTNTEAFF. The CDR3 DNA reads as TGTGCCAGTAGTATCCTCACAGGCACGAACACTGAAGCTTTCTTT.

V gene TRBV5-4 combines with J gene TRBJ1-2; 9 bases align to TRBD1. Looked up from germline, CDR1 is SGHNT and CDR2 is YYREEE (reference sequence). The CDR3 has 16 amino acids. Trimming removed 5 bases from V and 4 bases from J; junction bases left unmatched: 12. The CDR3 bases are TGTGCCAGCAGTTTTAGGACAGGGGCGCTTTCCTATGGCTACACCTTC. This gives the protein CASSFRTGALSYGYTF.

V gene TRBV6-2 or TRBV6-3 combines with J gene TRBJ1-6, with 7 bases matching TRBD1. The length of the CDR3 is 16 residues. Germline assignment: CDR1 MNHEY and CDR2 SVGEGT. V shed 4 bases and J 5 bases; nucleotides not matched to a gene: 8. The CDR3 DNA follows: TGTGCCAGCAGTTCCGATCGGACAGGCAATAATTCACCCCTCCACTTT. Protein product: CASSSDRTGNNSPLHF.

The rearrangement joins TRBV14 to TRBJ2-1; possible D gene TRBD2, 6 bases. CDR1 SGHDN and CDR2 FVKESK come from the germline V gene. The CDR3 contains 14 residues. The germline V and J ends were trimmed by 4 bases and 9 bases, with 16 bases remaining between them. DNA for the CDR3: TGTGCCAGCAGCCCACTGGCGGGGTGGATTGAGCAGTTCTTC. Protein: CASSPLAGWIEQFF.

The chain employs TRBV18 and TRBJ1-3; 7 bases map to TRBD1. CDR3 length: 14 amino acids. V lost 4 bases, J lost 5 bases, and 5 bases stayed unmatched. The germline gives CDR1 KGHSH, CDR2 LQKENI. CDR3 in amino acids: CASSRLGGRNTIYF. CDR3 bases: TGTGCCAGCTCACGACTAGGGGGCAGAAACACCATATATTTT.

This clone appeared a single time. The chain couples TRBV5-4 to TRBJ2-2; perhaps TRBD1 as D (7 bases). The germline gives CDR1 SGHNT, CDR2 YYREEE (reference sequence). Between the trimmed V and J ends, which lost 2 bases and 7 bases, there was a span of 21 bases. This CDR3 comprises 17 residues. For the CDR3, the DNA is TGTGCCAGCAGCTTACTAGCACAGGGGAGGTTGCACGGGGAGCTGTTTTTT. Its translation: CASSLLAQGRLHGELFF.

The chain uses TRBV30 and TRBJ1-4; a possible D gene is TRBD1 (5 bases). Germline V gives CDR1 GTSNPN, CDR2 SVGIG (reference sequence). V was cut by 4 bases and J by 8 bases, with 17 bases left in between. This CDR3 region has 14 residues. This chain's CDR3 is CAWNQVGRREKLFF. Here the CDR3 DNA reads TGTGCCTGGAATCAAGTGGGGCGGAGAGAAAAACTGTTTTTT.

The J gene is TRBJ2-6, the V gene TRBV5-1; D gene ambiguous. Trimming removed 7 bases at V and 4 bases at J, with 6 bases between. The CDR3 totals 12 residues. The germline V gene has CDR1 SGHRS and CDR2 YFSETQ. The CDR3 protein is CASGLGANVLTF. CDR3 in DNA: TGCGCCAGCGGGCTAGGGGCCAACGTCCTGACTTTC.

V gene TRBV3-1 (or the pseudogene TRBV3-2) combines with J gene TRBJ2-7, with a tentative D call TRBD1 (6 bases). Germline V gives CDR1 LGHDT, CDR2 YNNKEL (reference sequence). Trimming took 5 bases from V and 6 from J, leaving 14 bases between them. CDR3 length equals 13 residues. CDR3 coding DNA: TGTGCCAGCAGCGCCGGACAGCGAGGCGAGCAGTACTTC. It codes for CASSAGQRGEQYF.

The rearrangement links TRBV14 to TRBJ1-3, with D uncertain. The CDR3 consists of 16 residues. With 3 bases removed from V and 3 bases from J, the gap between germline ends came to 15 bases. The germline V gene has CDR1 SGHDN and CDR2 FVKESK. The CDR3 DNA sequence: TGTGCCAGCAGCCAGAATACAGTATTCCTTGGAAACACCATATATTTT. It is translated as CASSQNTVFLGNTIYF. The whole variable domain, filled in from reference TRBV14 and TRBJ1-3, reads EAGVTQFPSHSVIEKGQTVTLRCDPISGHDNLYWYRRVMGKEIKFLLHFVKESKQDESGMPNNRFLAERTGGTYSTLKVQPAELEDSGVYFCASSQNTVFLGNTIYFGEGSWLTVV.

The V gene is TRBV19, the J gene TRBJ1-1; D remains unclear. The germline gives CDR1 LNHDA, CDR2 SQIVND (reference sequence). The CDR3 extends over 14 amino acids. Trimming removed 4 bases from V and 5 bases from J, with 14 bases in between. The CDR3 DNA sequence: TGTGCCAGTAGTAAAACCCCAGGATGGACTGAAGCTTTCTTT. Residues: CASSKTPGWTEAFF.

This clone was observed a few times. The genes are TRBV7-8 and TRBJ1-2; 8 bases line up with TRBD1. With 8 bases clipped from V and 4 bases from J, the junction kept 12 bases outside the gene matches. This CDR3 has 15 residues. In germline, CDR1 is SGHVS, CDR2 FQNEAQ. The CDR3 reads CASGATGEGSYGYTF. The CDR3 DNA is TGTGCCAGCGGGGCGACAGGGGAGGGCTCCTATGGCTACACCTTC.

The gene calls are TRBV6-5 and TRBJ2-3; TRBD2 matches at 8 bases. The V gene end was trimmed by 0 bases and the J gene end by 9 bases; junction bases not matched to a gene: 8. CDR3 length: 15 amino acids. Per germline, CDR1 MNHEY and CDR2 SVGAGI. For the CDR3, the DNA is TGTGCCAGCAGTTACTCGATAGGTAGCGGGGAGACGCAGTATTTT. It codes for CASSYSIGSGETQYF.

The V call is TRBV4-3, the J call TRBJ2-4; 8 nucleotides match TRBD1. After removal of 3 bases from V and 3 bases from J, the junction contained 7 bases not matched to a gene. The CDR3 spans 16 residues. The germline V gene encodes CDR1 LGHNA and CDR2 YSLEER. CDR3 nucleotides: TGCGCCAGCAGCCAGATAGGACAGGGCGTCAAAAACATTCAGTACTTC. Translation gives CASSQIGQGVKNIQYF.

The chain is built from TRBV6-5 and TRBJ1-5; D is unresolved. Germline CDR1 MNHEY, CDR2 SVGAGI. The CDR3 is made up of 13 amino acids. V shed 7 bases and J shed 0 bases, with 7 bases lying between them. The CDR3: CASMSYSNQPQHF. The CDR3 bases are TGTGCCAGCATGAGTTATAGCAATCAGCCCCAGCATTTT.

The rearrangement uses TRBV11-2 and TRBJ1-1, with no clear D. V lost 1 base to trimming and J lost 4 bases, with 16 bases between them. The CDR3 spans 16 residues. Per the germline V gene, CDR1 is SGHAT and CDR2 is FQNNGV. CDR3 sequence: CASSLGHRTPATEAFF. DNA of the CDR3: TGTGCCAGCAGCTTAGGACATAGGACTCCGGCCACTGAAGCTTTCTTT.

This chain joins TRBV7-2 and TRBJ2-7; TRBD1 matches at 8 bases. Germline V CDR1 and CDR2: SGHTA, FQGNSA. There are 16 residues in the CDR3. The J segment lost 4 bases and the V segment lost 1 base, leaving 9 bases of the junction unmatched. This CDR3 is CASSLDAWTGLYEQYF. CDR3 DNA sequence: TGTGCCAGCAGCTTAGACGCTTGGACAGGGTTATACGAGCAGTACTTC.

The genes are TRBV6-1 and TRBJ1-1; D is perhaps TRBD1 (5 bases). The V end was cut by 3 bases, the J end by 4 bases, with 12 bases between. The CDR3 is 14 residues long. Per the germline V gene, CDR1 is MNHNS and CDR2 is SASEGT. The CDR3 region has the DNA TGTGCCAGCAGTGAGACAGTCCTCGGCACTGAAGCTTTCTTT. Protein sequence: CASSETVLGTEAFF.

This sequence joins TRBV19 and TRBJ2-3; D might be TRBD2 (6 bases). Germline values: CDR1 LNHDA, CDR2 SQIVND (reference sequence). The V and J ends lost 5 bases and 3 bases respectively, with 15 bases between them. This CDR3 comprises 15 residues. The CDR3 sequence: CASSGRGGETDTQYF. The DNA for the CDR3 is TGTGCCAGTAGTGGGCGGGGTGGAGAGACAGATACGCAGTATTTT.

The chain recombines TRBV4-2 with TRBJ2-5, with TRBD2 identical over 7 bases. V lost 2 bases, J lost 1 base, and 7 bases stayed unmatched. In germline, CDR1 is LGHNA, CDR2 YNFKEQ. This CDR3 is built from 16 residues. Written as DNA, the CDR3 is TGTGCCAGCAGCCAACCAGGACTAGGCTTCCAAGAGACCCAGTACTTC. Translating gives CASSQPGLGFQETQYF.

The chain has TRBV19 and TRBJ1-2; maybe TRBD1 (5 bases). The length of the CDR3 is 14 residues. Looked up from germline, CDR1 is LNHDA and CDR2 is SQIVND (reference sequence). The V gene lost 3 bases and the J gene lost 8 bases, with 16 bases spanning the gap. The CDR3 loop is CASSISQGLGGYTF. CDR3 sequence (DNA): TGTGCCAGTAGTATTTCTCAGGGACTGGGCGGCTACACCTTC.

V usage is TRBV5-6 and J usage is TRBJ2-3; 7 nucleotides align to TRBD1. V dropped 10 bases and J dropped 3; count of bases not matched to a gene: 5. CDR1 and CDR2 (germline): SGHDT, YYEEEE. The length of the CDR3 is 12 residues. DNA of the CDR3: TGTGCCTACAAGGGGGCGACAGATACGCAGTATTTT. Residues: CAYKGATDTQYF.

The rearrangement links TRBV3-1 (or the pseudogene TRBV3-2) to TRBJ1-1; 9 nucleotides line up with TRBD1. Germline V CDR1 and CDR2: LGHDT, YNNKEL (reference sequence). Trimming removed 7 bases from V and 1 base from J; junction bases left unmatched: 16. This CDR3 has 18 residues. The CDR3 DNA reads as TGTGCCAGCACCCGCTCCGGGACAGGGAGTTGGCAGAACACTGAAGCTTTCTTT. Its protein product is CASTRSGTGSWQNTEAFF.